This entry lists 32 T cell receptor beta chains sequenced from one sample in a study of Graves' ophthalmopathy and Graves' hyperthyroidism. The sequenced template was RNA, covering the TCR beta CDR3 region. First-round RT-PCR used HTBI primers; second-round multiplex PCR followed. TCRdb passed the multiplex PCR reads through MiXCR, listing each CDR3 protein once. This sample has under 350,000 distinct CDR3 sequences, with roughly 15% found just once. The specimen sequenced was peripheral blood. The receptors originated from an adult man with Graves' ophthalmopathy.

The sample holds many counts of this clonotype. This chain links TRBV28 with TRBJ2-7; D is unclear. V was pared by 5 bases and J by 2 bases, with 10 bases between. CDR3 length: 13 amino acids. In germline, CDR1 is MDHEN, CDR2 SYDVKM. The CDR3 coding sequence is TGTGCCAGCAGTCCCACGGTAACCTACGAGCAGTACTTC. Translated: CASSPTVTYEQYF. The full variable domain, completed using reference TRBV28 and TRBJ2-7, is DVKVTQSSRYLVKRTGEKVFLECVQDMDHENMFWYRQDPGLGLRLIYFSYDVKMKEKGDIPEGYSVSREKKERFSLILESASTNQTSMYLCASSPTVTYEQYFGPGTRLTVT.

This clonotype was seen many times. The chain links TRBV24-1 to TRBJ1-5; D gene uncertain. CDR3 length: 15 amino acids. Trimming cost V 4 bases and J 6 bases, with 15 bases left between them. Germline loops: CDR1 KGHDR, CDR2 SFDVKD. The CDR3 DNA reads TGTGCCACCAGTGACCCTAGAGGGTCGGGTCAGCCCCAGCATTTT. It yields the protein CATSDPRGSGQPQHF.

This clonotype was picked up many times. V is TRBV7-2 and J is TRBJ2-5, with D maybe TRBD2 (7 bases). Looked up from germline, CDR1 is SGHTA and CDR2 is FQGNSA. The ends were cut back, 5 bases at V and 4 bases at J, with 17 bases in the middle. The CDR3 runs 15 residues. The CDR3 loop is CASSPTLGGRETQYF. The CDR3 DNA sequence: TGTGCCAGCAGCCCGACGCTCGGGGGGCGAGAGACCCAGTACTTC.

This clonotype was seen ten or more times. The V gene is TRBV6-1, the J gene TRBJ1-1, with TRBD1 matching 8 bases. V was pared by 5 bases and J by 4 bases, with 12 bases of the junction left unmatched. CDR1 and CDR2 from the germline V gene are MNHNS and SASEGT. This CDR3 comprises 16 residues. The DNA of the CDR3 is TGTGCCAGCAGTCCCCCCGGACGCACAGGGGGCACTGAAGCTTTCTTT. This sequence encodes CASSPPGRTGGTEAFF.

This clonotype has ten or more counts. The CDR3 loop is CASSPVERTLAKNIQYF. CDR3 DNA: TGTGCCAGCAGCCCAGTGGAGCGGACTCTAGCCAAAAACATTCAGTACTTC. The chain employs TRBV11-2 and TRBJ2-4; tentatively, D is TRBD2 (5 bases). Germline values: CDR1 SGHAT, CDR2 FQNNGV. V lost 5 bases and J lost 0, with 17 bases in between. The CDR3 has 17 amino acids. The full variable domain, its missing parts supplied by reference TRBV11-2 and TRBJ2-4, is EAGVAQSPRYKIIEKRQSVAFWCNPISGHATLYWYQQILGQGPKLLIQFQNNGVVDDSQLPKDRFSAERLKGVDSTLKIQPAKLEDSAVYLCASSPVERTLAKNIQYFGAGTRLSVL.

This clonotype came up many times. The V gene is TRBV20-1, the J gene TRBJ2-7; 10 positions match TRBD2. In germline, CDR1 is DFQATT, CDR2 SNEGSKA (reference sequence). The CDR3 covers 14 residues. With V trimmed by 5 bases and J by 5 bases, 9 bases remained unmatched. The CDR3 region is CSARPGLAGDEQYF. CDR3 nucleotide sequence: TGCAGTGCTCGTCCCGGGCTAGCGGGAGACGAGCAGTACTTC.

Ten or more counts support this clonotype. This chain joins TRBV9 and TRBJ2-5, with D unclear. CDR3 size: 13 residues. The V and J ends lost 7 bases and 2 bases respectively, with 12 bases between them. Germline V lookup: CDR1 SGDLS, CDR2 YYNGEE. CDR3 protein: CASSAGTQETQYF. In DNA, the CDR3 is TGTGCCAGCTCAGCTGGTACTCAAGAGACCCAGTACTTC.

This clonotype was counted many times. V is TRBV6-5 and J is TRBJ1-2, with no clear D. This CDR3 contains 15 residues. The V end lost 2 bases, the J end lost 4 bases, and 14 bases lay between the germline ends. Germline V gene data show CDR1 as MNHEY and CDR2 as SVGAGI. CDR3 in amino acids: CASSYGIRGRYGYTF. CDR3 nucleotides: TGTGCCAGCAGTTACGGGATCCGAGGACGCTATGGCTACACCTTC.

This clonotype was picked up a small number of times. The V call is TRBV12-3 or TRBV12-4, the J call TRBJ2-7; D is uncertain. The CDR3 runs 12 residues. V was shortened by 8 bases and J by 2 bases, with 10 bases between the two germline ends. The DNA for the CDR3 is TGTGCCAGCGGACCCTCTACCTACGAGCAGTACTTC. This sequence encodes CASGPSTYEQYF.

This chain uses TRBV20-1 with TRBJ2-7, with 12 positions matching TRBD2. The CDR3 covers 14 residues. With V trimmed by 1 base and J by 8 bases, 6 bases remained unmatched. CDR1 is DFQATT and CDR2 is SNEGSKA in the germline V gene (reference sequence). The CDR3, as DNA: TGCAGTGCTAGAGCGGCTAGCGGGGGGGGTCAGCAGTACTTC. This encodes CSARAASGGGQQYF.

The sample holds many counts of this clonotype. The genes are TRBV18 and TRBJ2-7, with no clear D. CDR1 is KGHSH and CDR2 is LQKENI in the germline V gene. Trimming removed 0 bases at V and 4 bases at J, with 7 bases between. This CDR3 has 13 residues. CDR3 in amino acids: CASSPPSQYEQYF. As DNA, the CDR3 is TGTGCCAGCTCACCACCATCACAGTACGAGCAGTACTTC. Together with reference TRBV18 and TRBJ2-7, the CDR3 gives the full variable domain: NAGVMQNPRHLVRRRGQEARLRCSPMKGHSHVYWYRQLPEEGLKFMVYLQKENIIDESGMPKERFSAEFPKEGPSILRIQQVVRGDSAAYFCASSPPSQYEQYFGPGTRLTVT.

This clonotype was counted at least ten times. The J gene is TRBJ2-2, the V gene TRBV5-1; no clear D gene. V gave up 4 bases and J gave up 6 bases, with 7 bases separating them. Germline loops: CDR1 SGHRS, CDR2 YFSETQ. The CDR3 consists of 12 residues. In DNA, the CDR3 is TGCGCCAGCAGCGAAGCTCCCGGGGAGCTGTTTTTT. This translates into CASSEAPGELFF.

CDR3 DNA: TGTGCCAGCAGTCCCAGACTAGCGGGAGGCCCACAAGAGACCCAGTACTTC. Translation gives CASSPRLAGGPQETQYF. This chain connects TRBV6-1 to TRBJ2-5; TRBD2 matches 13 bases. Looked up from germline, CDR1 is MNHNS and CDR2 is SASEGT. The CDR3 is 17 residues long. V gave up 5 bases and J gave up 2 bases; unmatched junction bases: 8.

This clonotype occurred many times. This chain links TRBV6-2 or TRBV6-3 with TRBJ2-5, with 10 positions matching TRBD2. Germline V gives CDR1 MNHEY, CDR2 SVGEGT. The CDR3 runs 15 residues. V lost 5 bases, J lost 3 bases, and 6 bases stayed unmatched. This CDR3 reads CASSMLAGGKETQYF. Here the CDR3 DNA reads TGTGCCAGCAGTATGTTAGCGGGGGGTAAAGAGACCCAGTACTTC.

This clonotype appeared many times. The chain combines TRBV12-3 or TRBV12-4 with TRBJ1-2; D remains unclear. This CDR3 spans 13 amino acids. V was shortened by 10 bases and J by 0 bases, with 12 bases between the two germline ends. CDR3 DNA: TGTGCCACGCGCCTGGTCGCTAACTATGGCTACACCTTC. This encodes CATRLVANYGYTF.

This clonotype was counted at least ten times. This chain links TRBV25-1 with TRBJ2-5; D perhaps matches TRBD1 (5 bases). The CDR3 contains 14 residues. CDR1 and CDR2 from the germline V gene are MGHDK and SYGVNS. The V gene lost 2 bases and the J gene lost 4 bases, with 11 bases spanning the gap. The chain's CDR3 is CASSEPRATETQYF. The CDR3 coding sequence is TGTGCCAGCAGTGAACCCAGGGCGACAGAGACCCAGTACTTC.

The table lists this clonotype with many counts. The chain joins TRBV18 to TRBJ2-5; a weak D match, TRBD1 (5 bases). Trimming cost V 2 bases and J 0 bases, with 7 bases left between them. There are 14 residues in the CDR3. In germline, CDR1 is KGHSH, CDR2 LQKENI. The CDR3: CASSPRGNQETQYF. The CDR3 bases are TGTGCCAGCTCACCAAGGGGAAACCAAGAGACCCAGTACTTC.

The table lists this clonotype with many counts. The chain joins TRBV19 to TRBJ2-2; D gene ambiguous. The germline V gene encodes CDR1 LNHDA and CDR2 SQIVND (reference sequence). This CDR3 spans 15 amino acids. Trimming stripped 7 bases from V and 1 base from J, with 13 bases between. Written as DNA, the CDR3 is TGTGCCAGTACCACCACGGCTTTGAACACCGGGGAGCTGTTTTTT. Its translation is CASTTTALNTGELFF.

This clonotype was observed many times. This chain joins TRBV20-1 and TRBJ1-2, with D tentatively TRBD1 (5 bases). Germline loops: CDR1 DFQATT, CDR2 SNEGSKA (reference sequence). The CDR3 runs to 15 residues. The V gene lost 3 bases and the J gene lost 3 bases, with 17 bases spanning the gap. DNA of the CDR3: TGCAGTGCTAGTCCACAGGCCACGGAACACTATGGCTACACCTTC. It is translated as CSASPQATEHYGYTF.

This clonotype was recorded many times. The chain recombines TRBV30 with TRBJ2-7; TRBD1 is a possible D gene (6 bases). V lost 5 bases and J 1 base, leaving 12 bases between the germline ends. The CDR3 is made up of 13 amino acids. Germline V lookup: CDR1 GTSNPN, CDR2 SVGIG (reference sequence). CDR3 residues: CAWSSGQSYEQYF. CDR3 in DNA: TGTGCCTGGTCTTCCGGACAGTCCTACGAGCAGTACTTC.

The chain uses TRBV2 and TRBJ2-6, with D tentatively TRBD1 (6 bases). In germline, CDR1 is SNHLY, CDR2 FYNNEI. V shed 5 bases and J shed 0 bases, with 17 bases lying between them. The CDR3 consists of 18 residues. This CDR3 reads CASSTGNPPGSGANVLTF. In DNA form, the CDR3 reads TGTGCCAGCAGTACAGGGAACCCACCGGGCTCTGGGGCCAACGTCCTGACTTTC.

This clonotype was counted at least ten times. V and J are TRBV6-1 and TRBJ1-1; no definite D call. The germline V gene has CDR1 MNHNS and CDR2 SASEGT. Trimming stripped 8 bases from V and 1 base from J, with 17 bases between. The CDR3 has 15 residues. CDR3 in amino acids: CASYIDPPTNTEAFF. As DNA, the CDR3 is TGTGCCAGCTACATAGACCCTCCTACGAACACTGAAGCTTTCTTT.

This clonotype was counted at least ten times. This chain joins TRBV11-2 and TRBJ1-1; the D gene is possibly TRBD1 (5 bases). This CDR3 has 14 amino acids. The V end was cut by 5 bases, the J end by 7 bases, with 17 bases between. Germline CDR1 reads SGHAT; CDR2 reads FQNNGV. CDR3 region: CASSLLQWGDEAFF. In nucleotides, the CDR3 is TGTGCCAGCAGCCTACTACAGTGGGGGGATGAAGCTTTCTTT.

This clonotype was recorded at least ten times. This chain links TRBV28 with TRBJ2-5; TRBD2 is a possible D gene (7 bases). The CDR3 totals 12 residues. The V end was cut by 7 bases, the J end by 5 bases, with 11 bases between. From germline, CDR1 is MDHEN and CDR2 SYDVKM. The CDR3: CASNGGHETQYF. The CDR3 DNA is TGTGCCAGCAACGGGGGGCATGAGACCCAGTACTTC.

This clonotype was counted many times. This chain connects TRBV27 to TRBJ2-5, with D possibly being TRBD1 or TRBD2 (5 bases each). CDR3 size: 14 residues. Trimming left V 8 bases short and J 5 bases short, with 18 bases between. Germline V CDR1 and CDR2: MNHEY, SMNVEV (reference sequence). CDR3 region: CASAGGTLGETQYF. CDR3 nucleotide sequence: TGTGCCAGCGCTGGTGGGACGCTAGGGGAGACCCAGTACTTC.

This clonotype was observed many times. The chain combines TRBV19 with TRBJ1-3; no reliable D call. The CDR3 has 14 amino acids. The germline V gene encodes CDR1 LNHDA and CDR2 SQIVND (reference sequence). Trimming shortened V by 2 bases and J by 0 bases, and 5 bases separated the two germline ends. The CDR3, as DNA: TGTGCCAGTAGTATAAGTGGCTCTGGAAACACCATATATTTT. Residues: CASSISGSGNTIYF.

This clonotype was detected many times. The J gene is TRBJ1-5, the V gene TRBV6-1, with D perhaps TRBD1 (5 bases). Trimming removed 2 bases from V and 6 bases from J, with 14 bases in between. The CDR3 sequence is 15 residues long. CDR1 and CDR2 (germline): MNHNS, SASEGT. The CDR3 coding sequence is TGTGCCAGCAGTGAATCAAGGGGATCGCCTCAGCCCCAGCATTTT. This sequence encodes CASSESRGSPQPQHF.

The chain carries TRBV11-2 and TRBJ2-7, with 8 nucleotides matching TRBD2. The CDR3 sequence is 16 residues long. After removal of 3 bases from V and 1 base from J, the junction contained 8 bases not matched to a gene. Germline V gives CDR1 SGHAT, CDR2 FQNNGV. The CDR3 coding sequence is TGTGCCAGCAGCTTTACACTAGCGGAGCTGTCCTACGAGCAGTACTTC. Translated, it gives CASSFTLAELSYEQYF.

The chain employs TRBV18 and TRBJ1-5; TRBD1 might be the D (6 bases). V was clipped by 2 bases and J by 3 bases, with 14 bases between them. Germline CDR1 reads KGHSH; CDR2 reads LQKENI. This CDR3 has 16 amino acids. CDR3 sequence: CASSPSMDSYNQPQHF. CDR3 bases: TGTGCCAGCTCACCAAGTATGGACAGTTACAATCAGCCCCAGCATTTT.

This clonotype was observed many times. The chain combines TRBV5-1 with TRBJ2-7, with unresolved D. This CDR3 comprises 15 residues. Germline CDR1 and CDR2: SGHRS and YFSETQ. V was shortened by 4 bases and J by 5 bases, with 19 bases between the two germline ends. The CDR3 bases are TGCGCCAGCAGCCGTCTTGGGATCCGGGCCGACGAGCAGTACTTC. Residues: CASSRLGIRADEQYF.

This clonotype has a count of ten or more. The chain recombines TRBV20-1 with TRBJ2-6; weak D call: TRBD1 (6 bases). The germline V gene encodes CDR1 DFQATT and CDR2 SNEGSKA (reference sequence). Trimming left V 7 bases short and J 1 base short, with 8 bases between. CDR3 length: 13 amino acids. The CDR3 DNA reads TGCAGTGTAACAGGGTCTGGGGCCAACGTCCTGACTTTC. It encodes CSVTGSGANVLTF.

This clonotype was seen ten or more times. J is TRBJ2-7 and V is TRBV29-1, with 8 bases lining up with TRBD1. Germline V gene lookup returns CDR1 SQVTM and CDR2 ANQGSEA. The ends lost 7 bases at V and 3 bases at J; junction bases unmatched: 11. CDR3 length: 14 amino acids. CDR3 DNA: TGCAGCGCACGAACCGGGACAGGATTCTACGAGCAGTACTTC. Translation: CSARTGTGFYEQYF.